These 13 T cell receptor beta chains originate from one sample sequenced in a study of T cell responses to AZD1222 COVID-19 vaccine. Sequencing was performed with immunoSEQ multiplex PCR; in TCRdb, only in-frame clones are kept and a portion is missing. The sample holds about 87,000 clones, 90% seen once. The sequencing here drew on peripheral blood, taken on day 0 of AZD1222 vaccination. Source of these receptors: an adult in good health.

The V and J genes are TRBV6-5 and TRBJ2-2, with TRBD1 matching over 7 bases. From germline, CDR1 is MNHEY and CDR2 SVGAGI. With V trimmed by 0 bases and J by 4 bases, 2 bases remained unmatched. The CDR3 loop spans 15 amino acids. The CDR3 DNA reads TGTGCCAGCAGTTACTCGCAGGGGGTCACCGGGGAGCTGTTTTTT. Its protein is CASSYSQGVTGELFF.

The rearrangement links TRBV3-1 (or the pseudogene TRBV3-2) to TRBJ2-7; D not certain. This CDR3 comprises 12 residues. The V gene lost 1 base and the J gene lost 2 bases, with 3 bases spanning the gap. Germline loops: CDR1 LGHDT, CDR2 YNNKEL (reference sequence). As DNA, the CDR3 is TGTGCCAGCAGCCAAGCCACCTACGAGCAGTACTTC. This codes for CASSQATYEQYF.

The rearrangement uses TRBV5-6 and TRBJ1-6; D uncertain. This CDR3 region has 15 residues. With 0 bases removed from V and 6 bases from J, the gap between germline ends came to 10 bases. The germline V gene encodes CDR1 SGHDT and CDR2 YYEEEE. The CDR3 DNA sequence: TGTGCCAGCAGCTTGGGTGATTTTGGTAATTCACCCCTCCACTTT. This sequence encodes CASSLGDFGNSPLHF.

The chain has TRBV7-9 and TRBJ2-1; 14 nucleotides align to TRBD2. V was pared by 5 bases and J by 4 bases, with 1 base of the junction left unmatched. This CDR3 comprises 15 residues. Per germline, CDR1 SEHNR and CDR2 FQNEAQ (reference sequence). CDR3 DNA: TGTGCCAGCAGCAGGACTAGCGGGGGGTACAATGAGCAGTTCTTC. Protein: CASSRTSGGYNEQFF. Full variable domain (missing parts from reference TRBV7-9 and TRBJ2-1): DTGVSQNPRHKITKRGQNVTFRCDPISEHNRLYWYRQTLGQGPEFLTYFQNEAQLEKSRLLSDRFSAERPKGSFSTLEIQRTEQGDSAMYLCASSRTSGGYNEQFFGPGTRLTVL.

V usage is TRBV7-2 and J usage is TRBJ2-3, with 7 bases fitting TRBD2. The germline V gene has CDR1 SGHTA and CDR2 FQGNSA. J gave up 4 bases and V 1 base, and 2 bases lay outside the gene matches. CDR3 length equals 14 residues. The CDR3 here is CASSLGLAPDTQYF. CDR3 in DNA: TGTGCCAGCAGCTTAGGACTAGCCCCAGATACGCAGTATTTT.

CDR3 DNA: TGTGCCAGCAGTTACTCGTCGGCCCTGAACACTGAAGCTTTCTTT. Protein product: CASSYSSALNTEAFF. V is TRBV6-5 and J is TRBJ1-1; D not resolved. V dropped 0 bases and J dropped 0 bases, with 8 bases sitting between them. This CDR3 is built from 15 residues. The germline V gene encodes CDR1 MNHEY and CDR2 SVGAGI.

CDR3 DNA: TGCGCCAGCAGCTTGGGGGCAGGGGCCTCTGGAAACACCATATATTTT. This encodes CASSLGAGASGNTIYF. The V gene is TRBV5-1, the J gene TRBJ1-3; a possible D gene is TRBD1 (6 bases). The V end lost 0 bases, the J end lost 0 bases, and 10 bases lay between the germline ends. The CDR3 has 16 amino acids. CDR1 and CDR2 from the germline V gene are SGHRS and YFSETQ.

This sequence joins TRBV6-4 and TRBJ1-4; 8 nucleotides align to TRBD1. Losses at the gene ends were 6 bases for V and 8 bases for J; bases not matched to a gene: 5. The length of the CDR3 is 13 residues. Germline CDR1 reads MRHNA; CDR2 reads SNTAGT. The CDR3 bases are TGTGCCAGCAGCCCCGACAGGGGAGAAAAACTGTTTTTT. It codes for CASSPDRGEKLFF.

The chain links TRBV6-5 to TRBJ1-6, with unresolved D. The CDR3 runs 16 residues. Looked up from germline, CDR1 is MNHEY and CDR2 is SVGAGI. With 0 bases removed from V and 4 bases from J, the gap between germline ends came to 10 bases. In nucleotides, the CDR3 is TGTGCCAGCAGTTACTCCAGCGGACGTTATAATTCACCCCTCCACTTT. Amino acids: CASSYSSGRYNSPLHF.

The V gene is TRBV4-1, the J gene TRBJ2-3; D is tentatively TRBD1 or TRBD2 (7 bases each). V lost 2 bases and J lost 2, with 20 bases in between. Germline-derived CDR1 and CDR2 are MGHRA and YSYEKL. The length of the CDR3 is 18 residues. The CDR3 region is CASSQSGGVGRTTDTQYF. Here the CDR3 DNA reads TGCGCCAGCAGCCAATCAGGGGGGGTGGGGCGAACCACAGATACGCAGTATTTT.

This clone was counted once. The CDR3 loop is CASSRLSGYTGELFF. As DNA, the CDR3 is TGTGCCAGCAGCCGACTTTCGGGGTACACCGGGGAGCTGTTTTTT. This chain connects TRBV7-9 to TRBJ2-2, with D possibly matching TRBD2 (5 bases). The germline gives CDR1 SEHNR, CDR2 FQNEAQ (reference sequence). V lost 5 bases, J lost 3 bases, and 13 bases lay in between. This CDR3 is 15 amino acids long.

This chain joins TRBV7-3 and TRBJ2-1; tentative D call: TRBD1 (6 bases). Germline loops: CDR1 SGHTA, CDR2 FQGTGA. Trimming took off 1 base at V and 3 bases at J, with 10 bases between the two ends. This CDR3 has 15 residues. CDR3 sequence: CASSLNRVDYNEQFF. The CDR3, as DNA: TGTGCCAGCAGCTTAAACAGGGTGGACTACAATGAGCAGTTCTTC.

In DNA form, the CDR3 reads TGTGCCAGCAGTTACTCGCCATACGAGCAGTACTTC. This codes for CASSYSPYEQYF. The rearrangement uses TRBV6-2 or TRBV6-3 and TRBJ2-7; D unresolved. Trimming pared 0 bases from V and 4 bases from J, leaving 4 bases between. Germline assignment: CDR1 MNHEY and CDR2 SVGEGT. This CDR3 has 12 residues.